This TCR beta chain comes out of a study of control samples from healthy donors and cancer patients. The V end was cut by 5 bases, the J end by 0 bases, with 15 bases between. The CDR3 sequence is 16 residues long. Germline V gives CDR1 SGHAT, CDR2 FQNNGV. The protocol was immunoSEQ multiplex PCR, while the TCRdb copy is restricted to in-frame clones and leaves out a portion. The data hold some 120,000 clones, with 90% to 95% observed a single time. This clonotype originated in a man between 45 and 60 years old with head and neck cancer. The chain employs TRBV11-2 and TRBJ2-3, with D perhaps being TRBD1 or TRBD2 (6 bases each). Material for sequencing was PBMCs. CDR3 DNA sequence: TGTGCCAGCAGCCCGGTGAGAGGGGGGAGCACAGATACGCAGTATTTT. As protein: CASSPVRGGSTDTQYF.